Detailed here is one TCR beta chain. Sequencing used immunoSEQ multiplex PCR; TCRdb keeps in-frame clones, though not all of them. The repertoire holds fewer than 350,000 clones, with approximately 86% as singletons. In germline, CDR1 is SGHTA, CDR2 FQGNSA. Trimming took 4 bases from V and 12 from J; bases not matched to a gene: 9. The CDR3 has 13 residues. The source of the sample is a study of blood T cell repertoires in COVID-19. The receptor was isolated from a woman in her 30s who had recovered from COVID-19. Material: peripheral blood. This chain uses TRBV7-2 with TRBJ2-7, with 10 bases aligning to TRBD1. The CDR3 region is CASSSEGQGIRYF. In DNA form, the CDR3 reads TGTGCCAGCAGCTCCGAGGGACAGGGGATAAGGTACTTC.